The 25 T cell receptor beta chains given below trace back to one sample, sequenced in a study of beta chain features in type 1 diabetes (dated by TCRdb to the late 2010s). The paper's findings and limits, for the study overall: A moderate but significant shortening of TCRB CDR3 length was observed in type 1 diabetes patients in all four CD4+ subsets.

The library was obtained by the immunoSEQ multiplex PCR assay. The entire isolated RNA was reverse transcribed using the High Capacity cDNA Reverse Transcription Kit, and thus expressed TCRB transcripts were sequenced. Entries here come from immuneACCESS through TCRdb and include only in-frame sequences with V and J called. Some clones fail to appear in such tables; in the studies checked, an unresolved V gene covers under half of the shortfall, and the cause of the remainder is unknown. This sample holds about 400,000 clones; about 12% were observed only once. Of the sample, around 0.01% is held by the ten largest clones. Which antigens these TCRs recognize remains unknown. Sequenced input: naive CD4+ T cells from blood. This specimen's cell subset or site label, interpreted: true naive CD4+ T cells. The receptor source for this set is a woman between 18 and 29 years old with type 1 diabetes.

The rearrangement uses TRBV7-9 and TRBJ2-1, with TRBD2 matching 9 bases. From germline, CDR1 is SEHNR and CDR2 FQNEAQ (reference sequence). The CDR3 is made up of 16 amino acids. After removal of 5 bases from V and 8 bases from J, the junction contained 13 bases not matched to a gene. The CDR3 DNA follows: TGTGCCAGCAGCCTTATTCTGGCGGGAGGGCCAGATGAGCAGTTCTTC. Translated, it gives CASSLILAGGPDEQFF.

The chain links TRBV6-5 to TRBJ1-2; a weak D match, TRBD1 (6 bases). The V gene lost 1 base and the J gene lost 7 bases, with 10 bases spanning the gap. The CDR3 length is 13 residues. Germline CDR1 reads MNHEY; CDR2 reads SVGAGI. The CDR3 DNA sequence: TGTGCCAGCAGTTACTTACAGGGTAGTGGCTACACCTTC. It is translated as CASSYLQGSGYTF.

A word on this clone: At the DNA level, this CDR3 is encoded by other sequences in the same sample as well. V gene TRBV5-1 combines with J gene TRBJ1-2; 9 nucleotides line up with TRBD1. The length of the CDR3 is 14 residues. The trim removed 4 bases at V and 7 bases at J, leaving 8 bases unmatched. Germline V gene lookup returns CDR1 SGHRS and CDR2 YFSETQ. The CDR3 nucleotides are TGCGCCAGCAGCACCGGACAGGGGACGGGTGGCTACACCTTC. Amino acid sequence: CASSTGQGTGGYTF.

The chain has TRBV6-5 and TRBJ1-4, with unresolved D. The CDR3 has 16 amino acids. V lost 0 bases and J lost 6, with 14 bases in between. Germline V CDR1 and CDR2: MNHEY, SVGAGI. CDR3 DNA sequence: TGTGCCAGCAGTTACTCGATTGGCCGACACGATGAAAAACTGTTTTTT. Protein sequence: CASSYSIGRHDEKLFF.

The V and J genes are TRBV2 and TRBJ1-6; a weak D match, TRBD1 (6 bases). Germline V CDR1 and CDR2: SNHLY, FYNNEI. The V gene lost 7 bases and the J gene lost 7 bases, with 17 bases spanning the gap. The CDR3 runs to 15 residues. In DNA form, the CDR3 reads TGTGCCAGCAAGGGGGACGGTGTGGCAAATTCACCCCTCCACTTT. Its translation is CASKGDGVANSPLHF.

This clone was counted a few times. The chain couples TRBV25-1 to TRBJ2-4; possible D gene TRBD1, 5 bases. Germline CDR1 MGHDK, CDR2 SYGVNS. V gave up 5 bases and J gave up 2 bases, with 16 bases separating them. The CDR3 contains 16 residues. This chain's CDR3 is CASSLDRGTSKNIQYF. CDR3 in DNA: TGTGCCAGCAGTTTAGATAGGGGAACGTCCAAAAACATTCAGTACTTC.

This clone occurred a few times. The V gene is TRBV4-3, the J gene TRBJ2-1; D call uncertain. Germline V gives CDR1 LGHNA, CDR2 YSLEER. The CDR3 has 15 residues. V was shortened by 2 bases and J by 0 bases, with 8 bases between the two germline ends. The chain's CDR3 is CASSQLPSSYNEQFF. DNA of the CDR3: TGCGCCAGCAGCCAATTACCGAGCTCCTACAATGAGCAGTTCTTC.

This clone was counted a few times. The chain is built from TRBV18 and TRBJ1-5; possibly TRBD1 for D (6 bases). This CDR3 is built from 15 residues. CDR1 and CDR2 from the germline V gene are KGHSH and LQKENI. The V end lost 0 bases, the J end lost 6 bases, and 12 bases lay between the germline ends. As DNA, the CDR3 is TGTGCCAGCTCACCACCGCCGGGACACAGTCAGCCCCAGCATTTT. It encodes CASSPPPGHSQPQHF.

This clone was observed a handful of times. V usage is TRBV7-3 and J usage is TRBJ2-2, with 7 positions matching TRBD1. The CDR3 is 17 amino acids. Trimming cost V 2 bases and J 6 bases; bases outside gene matches: 12. Germline V gene data show CDR1 as SGHTA and CDR2 as FQGTGA. CDR3 amino acids: CASSLLAGTVFAGELFF. The CDR3 DNA is TGTGCCAGCAGCTTACTCGCCGGGACAGTATTTGCCGGGGAGCTGTTTTTT.

This clone was observed once. This sequence joins TRBV6-1 and TRBJ2-7; a possible D gene is TRBD2 (6 bases). Germline V gene sequence: CDR1 MNHNS, CDR2 SASEGT. The V gene lost 7 bases and the J gene lost 7 bases, with 14 bases spanning the gap. This CDR3 is 12 amino acids long. CDR3 sequence reads: CASTLNGGEQYF. CDR3 sequence (DNA): TGTGCCAGCACCCTGAACGGGGGAGAGCAGTACTTC.

This chain connects TRBV7-9 to TRBJ1-1; no clear D gene. Per the germline V gene, CDR1 is SEHNR and CDR2 is FQNEAQ (reference sequence). V dropped 2 bases and J dropped 3 bases, with 4 bases sitting between them. The CDR3 is made up of 12 amino acids. CDR3 in DNA: TGTGCCAGCAGCTTATCGGACACTGAAGCTTTCTTT. This translates into CASSLSDTEAFF.

This sequence joins TRBV5-1 and TRBJ1-1; 7 positions match TRBD1. With 2 bases clipped from V and 5 bases from J, the junction kept 3 bases outside the gene matches. From germline, CDR1 is SGHRS and CDR2 YFSETQ. The CDR3 consists of 13 residues. The CDR3, as DNA: TGCGCCAGCAGCTTAGACAGGGTAACTGAAGCTTTCTTT. It specifies CASSLDRVTEAFF.

The J gene is TRBJ2-2, the V gene TRBV4-3; the match to TRBD2 covers 7 bases. Trimming cost V 2 bases and J 7 bases; bases outside gene matches: 13. CDR1 and CDR2 (germline): LGHNA, YSLEER. The CDR3 is 17 amino acids. The CDR3 DNA is TGCGCCAGCAGCCAAAAGTTATCCAGCGGGGCGGGCGGGGAGCTGTTTTTT. Protein product: CASSQKLSSGAGGELFF.

This clone was seen more than once but under ten times. The genes are TRBV7-2 and TRBJ2-6, with 8 positions matching TRBD2. This CDR3 is built from 15 residues. Germline CDR1 reads SGHTA; CDR2 reads FQGNSA. V lost 11 bases to trimming and J lost 2 bases; unmatched junction nucleotides: 8. CDR3 nucleotides: TGTGCCGCGACCCGGGGGGGAGCTGGGGCCAACGTCCTGACTTTC. It translates to CAATRGGAGANVLTF.

This clone occurred a few times. V usage is TRBV19 and J usage is TRBJ2-7; TRBD2 aligns across 9 bases. The V and J ends lost 5 bases and 0 bases, in that order; junction bases with no gene match: 2. The CDR3 sequence is 14 residues long. The germline V gene encodes CDR1 LNHDA and CDR2 SQIVND (reference sequence). CDR3 DNA: TGTGCCAGTAGTGCGGGAGGGAGCTCCTACGAGCAGTACTTC. Translated, it gives CASSAGGSSYEQYF.

This clone has more than one count but fewer than ten. This sequence joins TRBV29-1 and TRBJ1-2; D unresolved. The CDR3 extends over 14 amino acids. Germline CDR1 and CDR2: SQVTM and ANQGSEA. The V end was cut by 0 bases, the J end by 4 bases, with 12 bases between. In DNA, the CDR3 is TGCAGCGTTGAAGATCCGGGAAAGGGCTATGGCTACACCTTC. Translated, it gives CSVEDPGKGYGYTF.

The chain carries TRBV29-1 and TRBJ2-6, with TRBD2 identical over 12 bases. V lost 6 bases and J lost 0; bases outside the gene matches: 6. The CDR3 is 17 residues long. Germline CDR1 is SQVTM and CDR2 is ANQGSEA. This CDR3 is CSVAGLAGISGANVLTF. CDR3 sequence (DNA): TGCAGCGTCGCCGGACTAGCGGGAATCTCTGGGGCCAACGTCCTGACTTTC.

This clone has just a few counts. The J gene is TRBJ2-3, the V gene TRBV7-2; D call uncertain. CDR1 SGHTA and CDR2 FQGNSA come from the germline V gene. V shed 0 bases and J shed 1 base, with 8 bases lying between them. The CDR3 totals 15 residues. CDR3 protein: CASSLARLRTDTQYF. In DNA, the CDR3 is TGTGCCAGCAGCTTAGCGCGGCTCCGCACAGATACGCAGTATTTT.

This sequence joins TRBV9 and TRBJ2-7; TRBD1 aligns across 9 bases. The CDR3 length is 15 residues. With V trimmed by 0 bases and J by 4 bases, 5 bases remained unmatched. The germline gives CDR1 SGDLS, CDR2 YYNGEE. For the CDR3, the DNA is TGTGCCAGCAGCGTAGCGGGACAGGGTTTATACGAGCAGTACTTC. Protein sequence: CASSVAGQGLYEQYF.

This clone was detected a few times. The genes are TRBV7-9 and TRBJ2-6; 9 positions agree with TRBD1. The CDR3 is made up of 15 amino acids. Germline assignment: CDR1 SEHNR and CDR2 FQNEAQ (reference sequence). Germline trimming cut 5 bases from V and 4 bases from J; bases unmatched to any gene: 3. CDR3 DNA: TGTGCCAGCAGCCACAGGGGGCCAGGGGCCAACGTCCTGACTTTC. It specifies CASSHRGPGANVLTF.

The chain uses TRBV23-1 and TRBJ2-4; 12 bases align to TRBD2. TRBV23-1 is annotated as an ORF whose role is uncertain. This CDR3 comprises 20 residues. V shed 0 bases and J 0 bases; nucleotides not matched to a gene: 9. The CDR3 DNA follows: TGCGCCAGCAGTCAATCGCCCTCTAGCGGGGGGGCCTCAGCCAAAAACATTCAGTACTTC. Its protein is CASSQSPSSGGASAKNIQYF.

CDR3 sequence reads: CASSPTGGNQPQHF. Written as DNA, the CDR3 is TGTGCCAGCTCGCCCACAGGGGGCAATCAGCCCCAGCATTTT. The chain combines TRBV18 with TRBJ1-5; 7 bases are shared with TRBD1. The J segment lost 2 bases and the V segment lost 6 bases, leaving 4 bases of the junction unmatched. The CDR3 sequence is 14 residues long. Germline V gene data show CDR1 as KGHSH and CDR2 as LQKENI.

This clone was picked up a small number of times. The V call is TRBV7-9, the J call TRBJ2-1, with D maybe TRBD1 (6 bases). This CDR3 has 15 amino acids. CDR1 SEHNR and CDR2 FQNEAQ come from the germline V gene (reference sequence). Trimming pared 5 bases from V and 0 bases from J, leaving 11 bases between. CDR3 nucleotide sequence: TGTGCCAGCAGCGGACAGTCTAGCTCCTACAATGAGCAGTTCTTC. Translation: CASSGQSSSYNEQFF.

V is TRBV27 and J is TRBJ2-7; TRBD2 matches at 12 bases. From germline, CDR1 is MNHEY and CDR2 SMNVEV (reference sequence). The CDR3 runs 12 residues. J was trimmed by 9 bases and V by 9 bases; bases with no gene match: 6. CDR3 residues: CASRTSGTVQYF. DNA of the CDR3: TGTGCCAGTAGGACTAGCGGGACGGTGCAGTACTTC.

This clone was seen a handful of times. The chain is built from TRBV5-6 and TRBJ1-5; 7 bases agree with TRBD1. Germline values: CDR1 SGHDT, CDR2 YYEEEE. CDR3 length equals 13 residues. V shed 4 bases, J shed 6 bases, and the junction held 4 bases outside the gene matches. The CDR3 DNA follows: TGTGCCAGCAGCAGACAGGGTGTTCAGCCCCAGCATTTT. Translated: CASSRQGVQPQHF. The whole variable domain, filled in from reference TRBV5-6 and TRBJ1-5, reads DAGVTQSPTHLIKTRGQQVTLRCSPKSGHDTVSWYQQALGQGPQFIFQYYEEEERQRGNFPDRFSGHQFPNYSSELNVNALLLGDSALYLCASSRQGVQPQHFGDGTRLSIL.